This TCR beta chain was retrieved from a study of OX40 agonist ivuxolimab in advanced cancers. Method: immunoSEQ multiplex PCR; TCRdb's copy keeps in-frame clones and lacks some. Among more than 35,000 clones, over 75% were seen once, and the ten largest hold around a quarter. Unmatched junction bases numbered 8, after V lost 5 bases and J lost 1 base. The length of the CDR3 is 16 residues. Germline V gives CDR1 MDHEN, CDR2 SYDVKM. The study, taken as a whole, reports: There were, on average, more expanded clones in CD8+ T cells than in CD4+.

Regarding this clone: The antigen is not known.

On cycle 4 day 1 and cycle 7 day 1, as well as at baseline, blood was sampled. The clonotype originates from an adult with an advanced solid tumor such as melanoma, head and neck, liver or kidney cancer. The rearrangement uses TRBV28 and TRBJ1-3; 7 bases match TRBD1. The sequencing used CD4+ or CD8+ T cells sorted from blood, collected in a trial of the OX40 agonist ivuxolimab. Here the CDR3 DNA reads TGTGCCAGCAGTCCCTTAGACAGGGTTTCTGGAAACACCATATATTTT. This gives the protein CASSPLDRVSGNTIYF.